These 24 T cell receptor beta chains were sequenced from one sample in a study of shared clonotypes between healthy human individuals. Generated by immunoSEQ multiplex PCR, the TCRdb table keeps only in-frame clones and is missing some. The sample includes around 1.6 million clones, under 99% seen only once; the top ten take about 0.45%. Sequencing input: naive CD4+ T cells sorted from blood. Sample subset: CD45RA+ positively selected. All receptors derive from a man between 25 and 39 years old in good health.

Regarding this clone: The same CDR3 also results from other DNA sequences found in this sample. The chain joins TRBV6-5 to TRBJ2-7; D ambiguous. Germline assignment: CDR1 MNHEY and CDR2 SVGAGI. Between the trimmed V and J ends, which lost 2 bases and 1 base, there was a span of 6 bases. This CDR3 spans 13 amino acids. The CDR3 sequence: CASSYVGSYEQYF. The CDR3 nucleotides are TGTGCCAGCAGTTACGTTGGATCCTACGAGCAGTACTTC.

The chain links TRBV11-2 to TRBJ2-2; no clear D. The CDR3 runs 14 residues. V was trimmed by 1 base and J by 4 bases, leaving 7 bases between them. CDR1 is SGHAT, CDR2 FQNNGV, per germline. For the CDR3, the DNA is TGTGCCAGCAGCTTAGTGGGTCTCACCGGGGAGCTGTTTTTT. Translating gives CASSLVGLTGELFF.

V gene TRBV5-1 combines with J gene TRBJ2-5; D possibly corresponds to TRBD1 (8 bases). The CDR3 runs to 13 residues. Trimming cost V 7 bases and J 5 bases, with 15 bases left between them. CDR1 is SGHRS and CDR2 is YFSETQ in the germline V gene. The CDR3 nucleotides read TGCGCCAGCCAGGACAGGGAGGGGGAGACCCAGTACTTC. It is translated as CASQDREGETQYF.

This clone showed up just once. J is TRBJ2-7 and V is TRBV7-3, with 7 nucleotides matching TRBD1. Germline trimming cut 5 bases from V and 3 bases from J; bases unmatched to any gene: 7. This CDR3 is built from 14 residues. CDR1 is SGHTA and CDR2 is FQGTGA in the germline V gene. Here the CDR3 reads CASSPAGTVYEQYF. The CDR3 bases are TGTGCCAGCAGCCCAGCAGGGACAGTCTACGAGCAGTACTTC.

This chain's CDR3 is CASSLALAGAGNTIYF. In DNA form, the CDR3 reads TGTGCCAGCAGCTTGGCCTTGGCAGGGGCTGGAAACACCATATATTTT. This chain connects TRBV5-6 to TRBJ1-3, with D possibly being TRBD1 (6 bases). The germline V and J ends were trimmed by 0 bases and 2 bases, with 12 bases remaining between them. Germline V gene data show CDR1 as SGHDT and CDR2 as YYEEEE. The CDR3 has 16 amino acids.

V is TRBV29-1 and J is TRBJ2-5; TRBD1 matches 7 bases. V gave up 7 bases and J gave up 5 bases; unmatched junction bases: 7. The CDR3 runs 12 residues. Germline V lookup: CDR1 SQVTM, CDR2 ANQGSEA. The chain's CDR3 is CSGYQGEETQYF. The CDR3, as DNA: TGCAGCGGATACCAGGGGGAGGAGACCCAGTACTTC.

This chain links TRBV6-5 with TRBJ2-3; 9 nucleotides align to TRBD1. Germline V gene data show CDR1 as MNHEY and CDR2 as SVGAGI. The CDR3 has 16 amino acids. With V trimmed by 2 bases and J by 5 bases, 8 bases remained unmatched. CDR3 sequence: CASSYGQGSHGDTQYF. CDR3 DNA sequence: TGTGCCAGCAGTTACGGACAGGGGTCCCACGGAGATACGCAGTATTTT.

J is TRBJ2-7 and V is TRBV18; 9 bases line up with TRBD1. The CDR3 length is 15 residues. Germline-derived CDR1 and CDR2 are KGHSH and LQKENI. After removal of 2 bases from V and 7 bases from J, the junction contained 9 bases not matched to a gene. The DNA of the CDR3 is TGTGCCAGCTCACCAATACAGGGGGCCGTGGGGGAGCAGTACTTC. Translating it yields CASSPIQGAVGEQYF.

This sequence joins TRBV7-4 and TRBJ1-1, with D uncertain. Germline CDR1 and CDR2: SGHVT and SQSDAQ. The V gene lost 1 base and the J gene lost 4 bases, with 13 bases spanning the gap. The CDR3 loop spans 15 amino acids. The CDR3 coding sequence is TGTGCCAGCAGCTTAGTTACGGGGATTCCCACTGAAGCTTTCTTT. Protein product: CASSLVTGIPTEAFF.

The rearrangement uses TRBV15 and TRBJ2-2; D is unresolved. This CDR3 has 17 amino acids. V gave up 0 bases and J gave up 0 bases, with 11 bases separating them. Germline CDR1 is LNHNV and CDR2 is YYDKDF (reference sequence). The CDR3 DNA reads as TGTGCCACCAGCAGAGATAACGGACCCTCGAACACCGGGGAGCTGTTTTTT. This translates into CATSRDNGPSNTGELFF.

Concerning this clone: This sample includes further DNA sequences coding for the same CDR3. This chain connects TRBV5-1 to TRBJ2-5; D is perhaps TRBD2 (6 bases). V was cut by 0 bases and J by 5 bases, with 11 bases left in between. From germline, CDR1 is SGHRS and CDR2 YFSETQ. This CDR3 has 14 amino acids. Here the CDR3 DNA reads TGCGCCAGCAGCTTGGCCCCTGGAGGGGAGACCCAGTACTTC. It yields the protein CASSLAPGGETQYF.

This rearrangement joins TRBV9 to TRBJ2-3; no definite D call. V was shortened by 0 bases and J by 5 bases, with 10 bases between the two germline ends. The CDR3 contains 14 residues. The germline gives CDR1 SGDLS, CDR2 YYNGEE. CDR3 region: CASSVATRIDTQYF. CDR3 DNA: TGTGCCAGCAGCGTAGCTACCAGGATAGATACGCAGTATTTT.

Points on this clone: The same CDR3 also results from other DNA sequences found in this sample. The chain uses TRBV6-5 and TRBJ2-7; D unresolved. Trimming left V 0 bases short and J 1 base short, with 7 bases between. Germline lookup yields CDR1 MNHEY and CDR2 SVGAGI. The CDR3 covers 14 residues. The CDR3 loop is CASSYSRSSYEQYF. CDR3 DNA: TGTGCCAGCAGTTACTCGAGGTCTTCCTACGAGCAGTACTTC.

V usage is TRBV19 and J usage is TRBJ1-2; D call uncertain. The length of the CDR3 is 15 residues. Germline lookup yields CDR1 LNHDA and CDR2 SQIVND (reference sequence). Trimming pared 4 bases from V and 4 bases from J, leaving 16 bases between. The CDR3 is CASSTLGETLYGYTF. CDR3 DNA: TGTGCCAGTAGTACCCTCGGAGAAACCCTCTATGGCTACACCTTC.

The chain has TRBV4-1 and TRBJ2-1; D perhaps matches TRBD1 (5 bases). The CDR3 is made up of 14 amino acids. From germline, CDR1 is MGHRA and CDR2 YSYEKL. V dropped 4 bases and J dropped 5 bases, with 12 bases sitting between them. The CDR3 is CASSPRVPDNEQFF. In nucleotides, the CDR3 is TGCGCCAGCAGCCCCAGGGTGCCCGACAATGAGCAGTTCTTC.

J is TRBJ2-5 and V is TRBV5-4; D remains unclear. The DNA matches TRBJ2-7 better at its end, which makes the J call doubtful. The CDR3 runs 12 residues. Germline V lookup: CDR1 SGHNT, CDR2 YYREEE (reference sequence). The CDR3 loop reads CASSLNDYEQYF. The CDR3 DNA reads TGTGCCAGCAGCTTAAACGACTACGAGCAGTACTTC.

CDR3 sequence: CASSEKAAPRETQYF. The DNA of the CDR3 is TGTGCCAGCAGTGAAAAGGCCGCCCCAAGGGAGACCCAGTACTTC. The chain joins TRBV6-1 to TRBJ2-5, with D hard to call. V was clipped by 2 bases and J by 5 bases, with 15 bases between them. There are 15 residues in the CDR3. CDR1 and CDR2 (germline): MNHNS, SASEGT.

This chain links TRBV6-5 with TRBJ2-5; D gene unclear. The CDR3 is 14 residues long. The ends were cut back, 0 bases at V and 4 bases at J, with 9 bases in the middle. Looked up from germline, CDR1 is MNHEY and CDR2 is SVGAGI. This chain's CDR3 is CASSYSTRLETQYF. The CDR3 DNA sequence: TGTGCCAGCAGTTACTCGACCAGACTAGAGACCCAGTACTTC.

The chain employs TRBV5-1 and TRBJ2-3; TRBD1 matches at 8 bases. The CDR3 length is 14 residues. Germline V gene sequence: CDR1 SGHRS, CDR2 YFSETQ. Trimming cost V 7 bases and J 2 bases; bases outside gene matches: 6. The CDR3 region has the DNA TGCGCCAGCCGAAGACAGGGGAACACAGATACGCAGTATTTT. This gives the protein CASRRQGNTDTQYF.

The chain carries TRBV29-1 and TRBJ2-5; a possible D gene is TRBD2 (5 bases). The CDR3 length is 12 residues. Trimming cost V 3 bases and J 5 bases, with 10 bases left between them. CDR1 and CDR2 (germline): SQVTM, ANQGSEA. CDR3 loop: CSVEISVETQYF. The CDR3 DNA follows: TGCAGCGTTGAGATTAGCGTGGAGACCCAGTACTTC.

The chain combines TRBV29-1 with TRBJ2-1; 9 nucleotides match TRBD1. Germline CDR1 SQVTM, CDR2 ANQGSEA. CDR3 size: 14 residues. V lost 4 bases to trimming and J lost 4 bases; unmatched junction nucleotides: 5. CDR3 sequence reads: CSVGDRVSYNEQFF. Here the CDR3 DNA reads TGCAGCGTTGGGGACAGGGTTTCATACAATGAGCAGTTCTTC.

This clone was detected only once. The chain has TRBV2 and TRBJ2-3; 13 nucleotides align to TRBD2. Trimming took 8 bases from V and 6 from J; bases not matched to a gene: 5. This CDR3 spans 14 amino acids. From germline, CDR1 is SNHLY and CDR2 FYNNEI. CDR3 sequence: CASGGLAGFDTQYF. The CDR3 nucleotides read TGTGCCAGCGGGGGACTAGCGGGATTTGATACGCAGTATTTT.

Comments on this clone: Other DNA sequences from this sample encode an identical CDR3 as well. The J gene is TRBJ2-2, the V gene TRBV5-1; unclear D gene. CDR1 SGHRS and CDR2 YFSETQ come from the germline V gene. The germline V and J ends were trimmed by 1 base and 1 base, with 8 bases remaining between them. The length of the CDR3 is 15 residues. CDR3 DNA: TGCGCCAGCAGCTTGTCCGGAAAGAACACCGGGGAGCTGTTTTTT. Translation gives CASSLSGKNTGELFF.

The chain employs TRBV5-4 and TRBJ1-1; no definite D call. Germline V gene data show CDR1 as SGHNT and CDR2 as YYREEE (reference sequence). Trimming pared 2 bases from V and 4 bases from J, leaving 9 bases between. The CDR3 has 13 amino acids. This chain's CDR3 is CASSLHPGTEAFF. In nucleotides, the CDR3 is TGTGCCAGCAGCTTACACCCGGGCACTGAAGCTTTCTTT.